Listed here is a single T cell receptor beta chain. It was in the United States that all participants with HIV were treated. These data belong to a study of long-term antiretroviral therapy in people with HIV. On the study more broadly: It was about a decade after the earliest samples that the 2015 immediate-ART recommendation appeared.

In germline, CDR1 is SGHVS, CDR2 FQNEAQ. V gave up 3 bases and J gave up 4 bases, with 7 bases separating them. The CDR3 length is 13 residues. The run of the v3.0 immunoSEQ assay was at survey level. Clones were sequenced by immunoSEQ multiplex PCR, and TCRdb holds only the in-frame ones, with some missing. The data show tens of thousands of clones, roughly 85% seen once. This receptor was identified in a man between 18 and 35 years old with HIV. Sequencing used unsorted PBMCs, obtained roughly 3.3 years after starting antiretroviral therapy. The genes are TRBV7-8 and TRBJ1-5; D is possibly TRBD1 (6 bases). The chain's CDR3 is CASSLQGNQPQHF. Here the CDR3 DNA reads TGTGCCAGCAGCTTGCAGGGGAATCAGCCCCAGCATTTT.